This paragraph reports one TCR beta chain. Its specificity is unknown. Peripheral blood and lesional scalp punch biopsies came from alopecia areata patients. This sample was included in a study of CD8+ T cells in alopecia areata. Overall study findings and caveats: An increase in clonality over normal scalp was evident in lesional scalp, especially alopecia totalis/universalis.

The CDR3 sequence is 15 residues long. V was cut by 5 bases and J by 0 bases, with 13 bases left in between. Per germline, CDR1 SGHAT and CDR2 FQNNGV. Sequencing relied on a cDNA template that was reverse transcribed from extracted RNA. Profiled with immunoSEQ multiplex PCR; TCRdb holds only in-frame clones, not every one. The sample lists around 140,000 clones, about 49% seen once, with over 15% in the top ten. The chain recombines TRBV11-2 with TRBJ1-2; D not certain. The input for sequencing was CD8+ T cells sorted from blood, taken at week 0. The origin of this receptor is a human donor with alopecia areata. Written as DNA, the CDR3 is TGTGCCAGCAGCCGTCTGCCGCCCCCTAACTATGGCTACACCTTC. This sequence encodes CASSRLPPPNYGYTF.